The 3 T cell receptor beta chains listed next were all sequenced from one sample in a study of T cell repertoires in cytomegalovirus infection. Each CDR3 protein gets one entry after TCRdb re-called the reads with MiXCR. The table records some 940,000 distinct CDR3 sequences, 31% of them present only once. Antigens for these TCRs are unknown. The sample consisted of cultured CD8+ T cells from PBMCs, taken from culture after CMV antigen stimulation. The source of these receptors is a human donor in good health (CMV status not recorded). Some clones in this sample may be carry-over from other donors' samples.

The CDR3 here is CASSTDIRGETQYF. CDR3 coding DNA: TGTGCCAGCAGTACGGACATCCGCGGGGAGACCCAGTACTTC. The V call is TRBV6-2 or TRBV6-3, the J call TRBJ2-5; tentatively, D is TRBD1 or TRBD2 (5 bases each). Trimming took 5 bases from V and 5 from J, leaving 15 bases between them. The CDR3 has 14 amino acids. The germline V gene encodes CDR1 MNHEY and CDR2 SVGEGT.

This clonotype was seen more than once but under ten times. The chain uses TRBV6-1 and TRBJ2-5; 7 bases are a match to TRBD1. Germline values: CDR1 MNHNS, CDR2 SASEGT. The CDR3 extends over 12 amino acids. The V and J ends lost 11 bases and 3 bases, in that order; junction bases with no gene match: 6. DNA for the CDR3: TGTGCCTCCCGGGACAGCGAAGAGACCCAGTACTTC. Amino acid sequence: CASRDSEETQYF.

The CDR3, as DNA: TGTGCCAGCAGCTTAGGTGGCTGGATTTACACTGAAGCTTTCTTT. Its protein product is CASSLGGWIYTEAFF. The chain employs TRBV7-6 and TRBJ1-1; no firm D call. Germline CDR1 SGHVS, CDR2 FNYEAQ. Trimming took 1 base from V and 3 from J, leaving 12 bases between them. The CDR3 has 15 residues. Based on the CDR3 plus reference TRBV7-6 and TRBJ1-1, the full variable domain is GAGVSQSPRYKVTKRGQDVALRCDPISGHVSLYWYRQALGQGPEFLTYFNYEAQQDKSGLPNDRFSAERPEGSISTLTIQRTEQRDSAMYRCASSLGGWIYTEAFFGQGTRLTVV.